This TCR beta chain was obtained from a study of Graves' ophthalmopathy and Graves' hyperthyroidism. Overall study results and limits: Blood was where most expanded thyroid clonotypes above 0.001 frequency also turned up. Cross-validated, the 13-signature model showed 87.88%/81.08% sensitivity/specificity, and 80%/75% in the test set.

V lost 11 bases and J lost 0, with 11 bases in between. Germline loops: CDR1 ENHRY, CDR2 SYGVKD. The CDR3 is 13 amino acids. The TCR beta CDR3 regions underwent amplification from RNA transcripts. First-round RT-PCR with HTBI primers preceded a second-round multiplex PCR. A single record per CDR3 protein comes from TCRdb applying MiXCR to the multiplex PCR reads. The sample has approximately 1.2 million distinct CDR3 sequences, about 40% seen once. A note on this clonotype: No antigen is known for it.

Physicians reached a diagnosis by relying on clinical symptoms, serum thyroxine, TRAb, thyroid ultrasound and orbital computed tomography. Sequences were obtained from peripheral blood or thyroid tissue (not recorded which). The clonotype originates from an adult man with Graves' hyperthyroidism. This chain connects TRBV10-3 to TRBJ1-5; D is ambiguous. CDR3 amino acids: CARITASNQPQHF. For the CDR3, the DNA is TGTGCCCGAATTACAGCTAGCAATCAGCCCCAGCATTTT.